This entry is about one TCR beta chain. Its antigen is not identified. The study ran its PCR with 60 Vbeta and 13 Jbeta primers. The method was immunoSEQ multiplex PCR; TCRdb's version includes in-frame clones alone and lacks a portion of them. The sample has some 45,000 clones; around 70% are singletons. The sample is drawn from a study of cytomegalovirus exposure and HLA in healthy donors. Study in general: One earlier analysis, a look at approximately 190 million T cells, found almost 120 million unique TCR beta sequences.

Findings and limits, study-wide: It was reported in a later analysis that an Asian-associated ancestry cluster showed fewer N-insertions than the approximately 670-donor mean. In a later analysis, HLA-C alleles had the fewest associated TCRs, DRB1 alleles the most. Available immune exposure information was restricted to CMV serostatus only.

The sequenced sample was PBMCs. This clonotype was sampled from a woman in her thirties in good health and CMV-seronegative.

This CDR3 is CASSLSRTTNEKLFF. The CDR3 nucleotides are TGCGCCAGCAGCTTGTCGAGAACAACTAATGAAAAACTGTTTTTT. This rearrangement joins TRBV5-1 to TRBJ1-4; D not resolved. The V gene's germline CDR1 is SGHRS and CDR2 YFSETQ. Trimming shortened V by 1 base and J by 0 bases, and 7 bases separated the two germline ends. There are 15 residues in the CDR3.